This T cell receptor (beta chain) was sequenced during a study of blood T cell repertoires in COVID-19. Looking at the study overall: Spain, Italy and the United States supplied samples that represented acute and convalescent COVID-19. T cells, B-cell-depleted T cells, or PBMCs supplied cDNA or gDNA.

Clones were sequenced by immunoSEQ multiplex PCR, and TCRdb holds only the in-frame ones, with some missing. The table has around 160,000 clones, around nine tenths seen once. A few counts support this clone. The CDR3 loop spans 14 amino acids. V lost 1 base, J lost 1 base, and 8 bases lay in between. Germline V gives CDR1 SGDLS, CDR2 YYNGEE. Everyone who took part was about 18 to 90 years old, and they came from about 23 US areas. Cohorts were based on clinical histories the participants reported. Material: PBMCs or T cells enriched from blood (not recorded which). The V gene is TRBV9, the J gene TRBJ1-1, with D unresolved. The receptor was derived from a young woman with acute COVID-19. DNA for the CDR3: TGTGCCAGCAGCGTAAGTCCCGGGAACACTGAAGCTTTCTTT. The encoded protein is CASSVSPGNTEAFF.